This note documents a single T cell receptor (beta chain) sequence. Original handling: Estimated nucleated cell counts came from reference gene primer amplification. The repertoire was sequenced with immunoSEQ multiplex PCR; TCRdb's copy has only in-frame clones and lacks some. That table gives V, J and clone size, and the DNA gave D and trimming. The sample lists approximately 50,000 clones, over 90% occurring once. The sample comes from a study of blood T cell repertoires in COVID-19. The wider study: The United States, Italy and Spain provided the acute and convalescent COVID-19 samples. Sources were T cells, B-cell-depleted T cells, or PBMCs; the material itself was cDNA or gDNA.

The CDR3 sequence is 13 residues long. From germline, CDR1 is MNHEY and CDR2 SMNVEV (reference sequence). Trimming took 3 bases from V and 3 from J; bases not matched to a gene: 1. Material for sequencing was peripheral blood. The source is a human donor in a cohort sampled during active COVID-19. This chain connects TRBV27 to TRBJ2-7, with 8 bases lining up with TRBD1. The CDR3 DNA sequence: TGTGCCAGCAGTTTTGGACAGGGCTACGAGCAGTACTTC. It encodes CASSFGQGYEQYF.